A selection of T cell receptor beta chains follows, all from one sample in a study of cytotoxic CD8 clonotypes in ibrutinib-treated CLL. Measured with immunoSEQ multiplex PCR; TCRdb has only the in-frame clones, and not every one. The sample lists about 50,000 clones; roughly 83% were seen once. The sequencing here drew on PBMCs, taken after 24 months of ibrutinib treatment. These TCRs come from a human donor with chronic lymphocytic leukemia. Both conserved end residues are part of each CDR3. Each record gives: clone size, D gene, V gene, J gene, CDR3 protein, CDR3 DNA. D genes are given only for firm matches. Size is stated for part of the rows, as once, few or many counts, or as a class when the clone is expanded.

size: -; D: TRBD1; V: TRBV27; J: TRBJ2-1; CDR3: CASTLTGVSYNEQFF; DNA: TGTGCCAGCACCTTAACAGGGGTCTCCTACAATGAGCAGTTCTTC
size: -; D: TRBD1; V: TRBV11-2; J: TRBJ1-1; CDR3: CASSQPARQGAMGAFF; DNA: TGTGCCAGCAGCCAACCGGCGAGGCAGGGGGCAATGGGTGCTTTCTTT
size: -; D: -; V: TRBV5-1; J: TRBJ2-4; CDR3: CASSIAVGAKNIQYF; DNA: TGCGCCAGCAGTATAGCGGTCGGAGCCAAAAACATTCAGTACTTC
size: -; D: -; V: TRBV27; J: TRBJ2-3; CDR3: CASSSRTDTQYF; DNA: TGTGCCAGCAGTTCCCGCACAGATACGCAGTATTTT
size: few; D: TRBD1; V: TRBV11-1; J: TRBJ1-1; CDR3: CASSLRTGWNTEAFF; DNA: TGTGCCAGCAGCCTCCGGACAGGGTGGAACACTGAAGCTTTCTTT
size: few; D: -; V: TRBV5-1; J: TRBJ1-2; CDR3: CASGAGDDYGYTF; DNA: TGCGCCAGCGGGGCGGGGGACGACTATGGCTACACCTTC
size: -; D: TRBD1; V: TRBV5-8; J: TRBJ2-7; CDR3: CASSLGDRGYEQYF; DNA: TGTGCCAGCAGCTTGGGGGACAGGGGCTACGAGCAGTACTTC
size: -; D: TRBD1; V: TRBV30; J: TRBJ2-1; CDR3: CAWGDSYNEQFF; DNA: TGTGCCTGGGGGGACAGCTACAATGAGCAGTTCTTC
size: -; D: -; V: TRBV19; J: TRBJ1-1; CDR3: CASSIAGGEGNTEAFF; DNA: TGTGCCAGTAGTATAGCCGGAGGGGAGGGGAACACTGAAGCTTTCTTT
size: -; D: -; V: TRBV5-6; J: TRBJ2-6; CDR3: CASSLVGGSGANVLTF; DNA: TGTGCCAGCAGCTTGGTGGGGGGCTCTGGGGCCAACGTCCTGACTTTC
size: -; D: -; V: TRBV30; J: TRBJ1-2; CDR3: CAWSVHRANYGYTF; DNA: TGTGCCTGGAGTGTTCACAGGGCCAACTATGGCTACACCTTC
size: once; D: -; V: TRBV10-3; J: TRBJ2-7; CDR3: CAISEPQGGLYEQYF; DNA: TGTGCCATCAGTGAGCCCCAGGGGGGCCTCTACGAGCAGTACTTC
size: -; D: -; V: TRBV27; J: TRBJ2-7; CDR3: CASSFSGAYEQYF; DNA: TGTGCCAGCAGTTTCTCGGGGGCCTACGAGCAGTACTTC
size: -; D: TRBD1; V: TRBV6-5; J: TRBJ1-2; CDR3: CASSYSKGQGATGYTF; DNA: TGTGCCAGCAGTTACTCGAAGGGACAGGGGGCGACAGGCTACACCTTC
size: -; D: TRBD2; V: TRBV6-5; J: TRBJ2-7; CDR3: CASSKTSGPTYEQYF; DNA: TGTGCCAGCAGCAAGACTAGCGGGCCTACCTACGAGCAGTACTTC
size: once; D: -; V: TRBV28; J: TRBJ1-2; CDR3: CASSSTGPHNYGYTF; DNA: TGTGCCAGCAGTTCTACAGGGCCCCATAACTATGGCTACACCTTC
size: -; D: -; V: TRBV11-2; J: TRBJ2-7; CDR3: CASSLDQESHFYEQYF; DNA: TGTGCCAGCAGCTTAGATCAGGAAAGCCACTTTTACGAGCAGTACTTC
size: -; D: -; V: TRBV11-3; J: TRBJ2-3; CDR3: CASSQNTGSTDTQYF; DNA: TGTGCCAGCAGCCAAAATACAGGGAGCACAGATACGCAGTATTTT
size: few; D: TRBD1; V: TRBV10-3; J: TRBJ2-3; CDR3: CAISERKVGQGTDTQYF; DNA: TGTGCCATCAGTGAGCGCAAAGTTGGACAGGGAACAGATACGCAGTATTTT
size: -; D: -; V: TRBV28; J: TRBJ2-6; CDR3: CASSLLKAGRASGANVLTF; DNA: TGTGCCAGCAGTTTATTAAAAGCCGGACGGGCCTCTGGGGCCAACGTCCTGACTTTC
size: once; D: -; V: TRBV7-6; J: TRBJ1-5; CDR3: CASSLAPGGSNQPQHF; DNA: TGTGCCAGCAGCTTAGCGCCGGGGGGTAGCAATCAGCCCCAGCATTTT
size: -; D: TRBD2; V: TRBV28; J: TRBJ2-1; CDR3: CASIAGGPELYNEQFF; DNA: TGTGCCAGCATAGCGGGAGGGCCTGAGTTGTACAATGAGCAGTTCTTC
size: -; D: -; V: TRBV4-1; J: TRBJ2-1; CDR3: CASSQQGYNEQFF; DNA: TGCGCCAGCAGCCAACAGGGGTACAATGAGCAGTTCTTC
size: -; D: -; V: TRBV4-1; J: TRBJ2-3; CDR3: CASSQVSLSYGGTDTQYF; DNA: TGCGCCAGCAGCCAAGTAAGCCTTTCGTACGGAGGGACAGATACGCAGTATTTT
size: -; D: -; V: TRBV6-6; J: TRBJ1-4; CDR3: CASSYTAGRGEKLFF; DNA: TGTGCCAGCAGTTACACGGCGGGCCGGGGGGAAAAACTGTTTTTT
size: -; D: -; V: TRBV18; J: TRBJ2-3; CDR3: CASSPGGDTQYF; DNA: TGTGCCAGCTCACCGGGGGGAGATACGCAGTATTTT
size: few; D: -; V: TRBV2; J: TRBJ2-2; CDR3: CASSERRTGEGNTGELFF; DNA: TGTGCCAGCAGTGAACGCCGTACAGGGGAGGGGAACACCGGGGAGCTGTTTTTT
size: -; D: -; V: TRBV5-1; J: TRBJ1-1; CDR3: CASIAYGGAGDTEAFF; DNA: TGCGCCAGCATCGCCTATGGGGGCGCCGGGGACACTGAAGCTTTCTTT
size: -; D: -; V: TRBV27; J: TRBJ2-7; CDR3: CASSSGSSYEQYF; DNA: TGTGCCAGCAGTTCCGGGAGTTCCTACGAGCAGTACTTC
size: -; D: -; V: TRBV5-4; J: TRBJ2-2; CDR3: CASSFDSITGELFF; DNA: TGTGCCAGCAGTTTCGACAGTATCACCGGGGAGCTGTTTTTT
size: -; D: -; V: TRBV4-1; J: TRBJ1-2; CDR3: CASSPSYDNSYGYTF; DNA: TGCGCCAGCAGCCCTTCCTACGACAATTCTTATGGCTACACCTTC
size: -; D: TRBD1; V: TRBV5-1; J: TRBJ2-7; CDR3: CASSLAMTGNYEQYF; DNA: TGCGCCAGCAGCTTGGCCATGACAGGGAACTACGAGCAGTACTTC
size: -; D: -; V: TRBV5-6; J: TRBJ1-1; CDR3: CASSLVAGVGTEAFF; DNA: TGTGCCAGCAGCTTGGTGGCAGGGGTTGGGACTGAAGCTTTCTTT
size: -; D: TRBD1; V: TRBV11-2; J: TRBJ1-1; CDR3: CASSFSNRGNTEAFF; DNA: TGTGCCAGCAGCTTTTCGAACAGGGGGAACACTGAAGCTTTCTTT
size: -; D: TRBD1; V: TRBV5-4; J: TRBJ1-2; CDR3: CASSPGTARNYSYTF; DNA: TGTGCCAGCAGCCCCGGGACAGCCCGCAACTATAGCTACACCTTC
size: -; D: -; V: TRBV5-1; J: TRBJ2-2; CDR3: CASSNTGELFF; DNA: TGCGCCAGCAGTAACACCGGGGAGCTGTTTTTT
size: -; D: -; V: TRBV30; J: TRBJ2-7; CDR3: CAWRTDSYEQYF; DNA: TGTGCCTGGCGGACAGACAGCTACGAGCAGTACTTC
size: -; D: -; V: TRBV6-6; J: TRBJ1-2; CDR3: CASSPGTDYYGYTF; DNA: TGTGCCAGCAGCCCCGGGACGGATTACTATGGCTACACCTTC
size: -; D: -; V: TRBV7-3; J: TRBJ2-7; CDR3: CASSSETVTYEQYF; DNA: TGTGCCAGCAGCTCTGAGACGGTGACCTACGAGCAGTACTTC
size: -; D: TRBD2; V: TRBV28; J: TRBJ2-1; CDR3: CASSPPGLAGHEQFF; DNA: TGTGCCAGCAGTCCTCCGGGACTAGCGGGTCATGAGCAGTTCTTC
size: -; D: TRBD2; V: TRBV28; J: TRBJ2-7; CDR3: CASSSGTSGRAPEQYF; DNA: TGTGCCAGCAGTTCCGGGACTAGCGGGAGGGCCCCGGAGCAGTACTTC
size: -; D: -; V: TRBV5-4; J: TRBJ1-1; CDR3: CASSLAWGAGEAFF; DNA: TGTGCCAGCAGCTTGGCCTGGGGGGCCGGGGAAGCTTTCTTT
size: -; D: TRBD1; V: TRBV25-1; J: TRBJ1-2; CDR3: CASSYSIPGTASNYGYTF; DNA: TGTGCCAGCAGTTACTCGATCCCCGGGACAGCAAGTAACTATGGCTACACCTTC
size: -; D: TRBD1; V: TRBV19; J: TRBJ2-7; CDR3: CASSIATGVGAYEQYF; DNA: TGTGCCAGTAGTATAGCCACAGGGGTTGGGGCCTACGAGCAGTACTTC
size: -; D: TRBD1; V: TRBV4-2; J: TRBJ1-2; CDR3: CASSQDQGVDYGYTF; DNA: TGTGCCAGCAGCCAAGATCAGGGGGTAGACTATGGCTACACCTTC
size: -; D: TRBD2; V: TRBV9; J: TRBJ2-3; CDR3: CASSVAGGRVTDTQYF; DNA: TGTGCCAGCAGCGTAGCAGGCGGGAGGGTTACAGATACGCAGTATTTT
size: -; D: -; V: TRBV11-2; J: TRBJ2-1; CDR3: CASSLSTQRQYNEQFF; DNA: TGTGCCAGCAGCTTAAGTACCCAGCGACAGTACAATGAGCAGTTCTTC
size: -; D: -; V: TRBV4-1; J: TRBJ2-1; CDR3: CASSYRTSYNEQFF; DNA: TGCGCCAGCAGCTATCGTACATCGTACAATGAGCAGTTCTTC
size: -; D: -; V: TRBV4-1; J: TRBJ1-3; CDR3: CASSQAGDTGNTIYF; DNA: TGCGCCAGCAGCCAGGCGGGGGATACTGGAAACACCATATATTTT
size: -; D: -; V: TRBV6-5; J: TRBJ2-3; CDR3: CASSYRGKSTDTQYF; DNA: TGTGCCAGCAGTTACCGGGGGAAGAGCACAGATACGCAGTATTTT
size: -; D: -; V: TRBV27; J: TRBJ2-5; CDR3: CASSLGQGRRETQYF; DNA: TGTGCCAGCAGTTTAGGTCAGGGGAGGCGAGAGACCCAGTACTTC
size: -; D: -; V: TRBV27; J: TRBJ2-3; CDR3: CASSLSSPRTDTQYF; DNA: TGTGCCAGCAGTTTATCTAGCCCCCGCACAGATACGCAGTATTTT
size: -; D: -; V: TRBV4-3; J: TRBJ1-2; CDR3: CASSQDLIKSGNYGYTF; DNA: TGCGCCAGCAGCCAAGATCTAATCAAATCGGGGAATTATGGCTACACCTTC
size: once; D: TRBD2; V: TRBV6-1; J: TRBJ2-2; CDR3: CASSEAASGRFNTGELFF; DNA: TGTGCCAGCAGTGAAGCGGCTAGCGGACGTTTCAACACCGGGGAGCTGTTTTTT
size: -; D: -; V: TRBV27; J: TRBJ1-2; CDR3: CASSLGSQPGGGYTF; DNA: TGTGCCAGCAGTTTAGGATCACAGCCCGGGGGCGGCTACACCTTC
size: -; D: -; V: TRBV5-1; J: TRBJ1-2; CDR3: CASSSPGRPYGYTF; DNA: TGCGCCAGCAGCTCCCCGGGGCGGCCTTATGGCTACACCTTC
size: -; D: -; V: TRBV6-5; J: TRBJ1-1; CDR3: CASSPDHINTEAFF; DNA: TGTGCCAGCAGTCCAGACCATATTAACACTGAAGCTTTCTTT
size: -; D: -; V: TRBV29-1; J: TRBJ1-1; CDR3: CSVDGSGNRDTEAFF; DNA: TGCAGCGTTGATGGTTCAGGGAATCGGGACACTGAAGCTTTCTTT
size: -; D: -; V: TRBV20-1; J: TRBJ1-2; CDR3: CIGRYLYGYTF; DNA: TGCATTGGCCGCTACCTCTATGGCTACACCTTC
size: -; D: -; V: TRBV5-1; J: TRBJ2-2; CDR3: CASSFIVTGELFF; DNA: TGCGCCAGCAGCTTCATCGTAACCGGGGAGCTGTTTTTT